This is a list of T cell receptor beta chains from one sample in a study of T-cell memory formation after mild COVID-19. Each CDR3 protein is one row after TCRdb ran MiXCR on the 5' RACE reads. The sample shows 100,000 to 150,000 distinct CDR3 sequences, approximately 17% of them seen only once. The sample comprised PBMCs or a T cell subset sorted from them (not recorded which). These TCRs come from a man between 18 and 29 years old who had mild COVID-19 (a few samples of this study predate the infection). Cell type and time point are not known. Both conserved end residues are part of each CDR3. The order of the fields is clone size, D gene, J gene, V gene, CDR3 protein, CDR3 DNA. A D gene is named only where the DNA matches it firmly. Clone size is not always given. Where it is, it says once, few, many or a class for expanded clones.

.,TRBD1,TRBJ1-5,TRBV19,CASSIRWATGGEGNQPQHF,TGTGCCAGTAGTATACGGTGGGCTACAGGGGGCGAGGGCAATCAGCCCCAGCATTTT
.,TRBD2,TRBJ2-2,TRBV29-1,CSVEGRGAGELFF,TGCAGCGTTGAGGGCCGGGGGGCCGGGGAGCTGTTTTTT
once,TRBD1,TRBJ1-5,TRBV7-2,CASSLRPAGGGNNQPQHF,TGTGCCAGCAGCTTACGGCCCGCAGGGGGAGGTAACAATCAGCCCCAGCATTTT
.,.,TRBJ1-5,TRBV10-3,CAISGLGPGQPQHF,TGTGCCATCAGTGGTTTGGGGCCCGGTCAGCCCCAGCATTTT
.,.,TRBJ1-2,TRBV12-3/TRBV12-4,CASSPGSLSGYTF,TGTGCCAGCAGTCCCGGGTCCTTGAGTGGCTACACCTTC
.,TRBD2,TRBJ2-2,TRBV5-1,CASSPPGLAGGPTTGELFF,TGCGCCAGCAGCCCCCCGGGACTAGCGGGGGGGCCTACCACCGGGGAGCTGTTTTTT
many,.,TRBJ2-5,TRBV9,CASSVGRRQETQYF,TGTGCCAGCAGCGTAGGACGGAGACAAGAGACCCAGTACTTC
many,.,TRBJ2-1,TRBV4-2,CASSQDVRVAYNEQFF,TGTGCCAGCAGCCAAGACGTCAGGGTTGCCTACAATGAGCAGTTCTTC
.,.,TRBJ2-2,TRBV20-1,CSATGQSTGELFF,TGCAGTGCAACCGGACAGAGCACCGGGGAGCTGTTTTTT
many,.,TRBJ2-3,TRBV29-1,CSVVFSGDTQYF,TGCAGCGTTGTCTTTTCCGGCGATACGCAGTATTTT
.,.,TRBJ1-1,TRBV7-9,CASARSNTEAFF,TGTGCCAGCGCCCGGTCAAACACTGAAGCTTTCTTT
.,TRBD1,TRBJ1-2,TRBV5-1,CASSLMGQQHKGYTF,TGCGCCAGCAGCTTGATGGGACAGCAGCATAAGGGCTACACCTTC
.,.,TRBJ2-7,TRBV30,CAWSVSPARKYF,TGTGCCTGGAGTGTTAGCCCCGCGCGTAAGTACTTC
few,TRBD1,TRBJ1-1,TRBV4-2,CASSQVGTGGDTEAFF,TGTGCCAGCAGCCAGGTGGGGACAGGTGGGGACACTGAAGCTTTCTTT
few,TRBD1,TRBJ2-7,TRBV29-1,CSVARQGYEQYF,TGCAGCGTCGCTAGACAGGGGTACGAGCAGTACTTC
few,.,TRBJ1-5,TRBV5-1,CASSPEHGGQPQHF,TGCGCCAGCAGCCCCGAACACGGAGGTCAGCCCCAGCATTTT
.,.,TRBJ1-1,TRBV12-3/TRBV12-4,CASIHPRVNTEAFF,TGTGCCAGCATCCACCCGAGGGTGAACACTGAAGCTTTCTTT
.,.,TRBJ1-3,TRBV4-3,CASSLDVFSGNTIYF,TGCGCCAGCAGCCTTGACGTTTTCTCTGGAAACACCATATATTTT
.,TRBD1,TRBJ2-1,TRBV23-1,CASRPPRDRKRKTEQFF,TGCGCCAGCAGACCCCCCCGGGACAGAAAGAGGAAAACCGAGCAGTTCTTC
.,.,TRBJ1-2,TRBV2,CASSGGGLGRYGYTF,TGTGCCAGCAGTGGGGGAGGCCTCGGACGATATGGCTACACCTTC
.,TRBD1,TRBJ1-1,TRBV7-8,CASSLLPGTGNTEAFF,TGTGCCAGCAGCTTACTACCCGGGACAGGGAACACTGAAGCTTTCTTT
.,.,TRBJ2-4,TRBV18,CASSPSGKENIQYF,TGTGCCAGCTCACCATCCGGGAAAGAAAACATTCAGTACTTC
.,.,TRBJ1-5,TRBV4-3,CASSQGWDQPQHF,TGCGCCAGCAGCCAAGGGTGGGATCAGCCCCAGCATTTT
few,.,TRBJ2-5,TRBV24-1,CATSDLGDGRIQETQYF,TGTGCCACCAGTGATTTAGGGGACGGAAGGATCCAAGAGACCCAGTACTTC
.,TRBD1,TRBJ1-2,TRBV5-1,CASSLVQGAGGYTF,TGCGCCAGCAGCTTAGTCCAGGGGGCTGGCGGCTACACCTTC
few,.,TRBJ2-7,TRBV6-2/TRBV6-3,CASSEPGSSYEQYF,TGTGCCAGCAGTGAACCCGGGTCCTCCTACGAGCAGTACTTC
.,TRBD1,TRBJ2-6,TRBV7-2,CASSHRGSGANVLTF,TGTGCCAGCAGCCACAGGGGCTCTGGGGCCAACGTCCTGACTTTC
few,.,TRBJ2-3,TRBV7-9,CASSIGATDTQYF,TGTGCCAGCAGCATCGGGGCCACAGATACGCAGTATTTT
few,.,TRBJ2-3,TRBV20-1,CSARALGGWDTQYF,TGCAGTGCTAGGGCGTTAGGGGGATGGGATACGCAGTATTTT
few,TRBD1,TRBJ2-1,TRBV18,CASSPTGTGGYNEQFF,TGTGCCAGCTCACCGACCGGGACAGGGGGCTATAATGAGCAGTTCTTC
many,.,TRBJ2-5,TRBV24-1,CATSDLGTQETQYF,TGTGCCACCAGTGATTTAGGGACCCAAGAGACCCAGTACTTC
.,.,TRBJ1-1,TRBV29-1,CSVENRNTEAFF,TGCAGCGTTGAGAACAGGAACACTGAAGCTTTCTTT
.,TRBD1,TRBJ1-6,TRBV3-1,CASRQGAQGNSPLHF,TGTGCCAGCAGACAGGGGGCGCAGGGTAATTCACCCCTCCACTTT
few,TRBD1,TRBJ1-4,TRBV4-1,CASSPPNRGNEKLFF,TGCGCCAGCAGCCCCCCCAACAGGGGTAATGAAAAACTGTTTTTT
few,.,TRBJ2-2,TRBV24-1,CATGMENTGELFF,TGTGCCACCGGGATGGAGAACACCGGGGAGCTGTTTTTT
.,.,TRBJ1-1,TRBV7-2,CASSLSASMRTEAFF,TGTGCCAGCAGCCTCTCGGCGAGCATGAGGACTGAAGCTTTCTTT
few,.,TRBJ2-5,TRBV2,CASSEGLAAQETQYF,TGTGCCAGCAGTGAGGGGTTAGCGGCCCAAGAGACCCAGTACTTC
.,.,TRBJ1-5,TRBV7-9,CASSLASGNQPQHF,TGTGCCAGCAGCTTAGCCTCAGGGAATCAGCCCCAGCATTTT
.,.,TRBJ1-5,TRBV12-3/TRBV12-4,CASSLSAWNQPQHF,TGTGCCAGCAGTTTAAGCGCGTGGAATCAGCCCCAGCATTTT
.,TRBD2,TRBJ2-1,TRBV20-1,CSARNPASGGSSYNEQFF,TGCAGTGCTAGGAACCCGGCTAGCGGGGGGAGCTCCTACAATGAGCAGTTCTTC
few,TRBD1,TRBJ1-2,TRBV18,CASSPTEYDRAKGYTF,TGTGCCAGCTCACCCACAGAATACGACAGGGCTAAAGGCTACACCTTC
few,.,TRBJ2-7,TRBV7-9,CASSPTGSWNEQYF,TGTGCCAGCAGTCCGACAGGTTCTTGGAACGAGCAGTACTTC
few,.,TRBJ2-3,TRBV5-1,CASSLVTVGADTQYF,TGCGCCAGCAGCTTGGTGACAGTTGGGGCAGATACGCAGTATTTT
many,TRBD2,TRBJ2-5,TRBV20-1,CSADGTSGAQETQYF,TGCAGTGCGGACGGGACTAGCGGGGCCCAAGAGACCCAGTACTTC
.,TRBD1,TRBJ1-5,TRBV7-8,CASSPRQGGFHQPQHF,TGTGCCAGCAGCCCCCGACAGGGCGGTTTTCATCAGCCCCAGCATTTT
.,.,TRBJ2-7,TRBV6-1,CASSPGVLKGEQYF,TGTGCCAGCAGCCCAGGGGTACTTAAGGGCGAGCAGTACTTC
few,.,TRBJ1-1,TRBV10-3,CAIRSRTDTEAFF,TGTGCCATCAGATCTAGGACAGACACTGAAGCTTTCTTT